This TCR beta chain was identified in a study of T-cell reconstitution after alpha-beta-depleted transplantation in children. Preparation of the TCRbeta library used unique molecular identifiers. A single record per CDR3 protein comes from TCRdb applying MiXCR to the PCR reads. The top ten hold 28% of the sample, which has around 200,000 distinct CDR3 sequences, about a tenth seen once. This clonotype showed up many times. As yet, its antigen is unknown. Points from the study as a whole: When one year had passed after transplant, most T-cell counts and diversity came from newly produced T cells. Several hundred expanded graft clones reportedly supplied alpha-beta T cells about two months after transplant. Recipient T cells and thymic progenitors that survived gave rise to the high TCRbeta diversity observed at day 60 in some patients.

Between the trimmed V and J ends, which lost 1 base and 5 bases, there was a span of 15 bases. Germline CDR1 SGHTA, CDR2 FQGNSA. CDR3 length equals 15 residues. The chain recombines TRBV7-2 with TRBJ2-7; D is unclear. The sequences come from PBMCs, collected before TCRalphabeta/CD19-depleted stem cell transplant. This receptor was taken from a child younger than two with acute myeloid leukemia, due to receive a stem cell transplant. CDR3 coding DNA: TGTGCCAGCAGCTTAGAAGGAAAACCCCGAAACGAGCAGTACTTC. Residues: CASSLEGKPRNEQYF.